The T cell receptor beta chain under discussion was sequenced for a study of tumor and adjacent non-tumor tissue in lung cancer. Across the study: Some 4.2 million productive TCRbeta reads were obtained per sample on average.

This clonotype occurred many times. Its target is unknown. No cell sorting was done before RNA was extracted from the tissue. Study-wide results and limits: Shorter survival was associated with higher TCR diversity in tumors.

A modified ARM-PCR protocol with three rounds of nested PCR amplified TCRbeta. TCRdb independently ran MiXCR on the multiplex PCR reads; one entry per CDR3 protein. The top ten clones hold 15% to 20% of a sample with around 140,000 distinct CDR3 sequences, roughly 70% of them seen once. The clonotype comes from a man aged 60-69 years with small cell lung cancer. Sequenced material: lung tumor tissue.

CDR3 nucleotide sequence: TGTGCCAGCAGCTCCGGGACTAGCGGGGACACAGATACGCAGTATTTT. This codes for CASSSGTSGDTDTQYF. V is TRBV5-4 and J is TRBJ2-3; 13 nucleotides line up with TRBD2. This CDR3 has 16 amino acids. Germline V gives CDR1 SGHNT, CDR2 YYREEE (reference sequence). Trimming cost V 3 bases and J 2 bases; bases outside gene matches: 3. The full variable domain, its missing parts supplied by reference TRBV5-4 and TRBJ2-3, is ETGVTQSPTHLIKTRGQQVTLRCSSQSGHNTVSWYQQALGQGPQFIFQYYREEENGRGNFPPRFSGLQFPNYSSELNVNALELDDSALYLCASSSGTSGDTDTQYFGPGTRLTVL.